Detailed here is one TCR beta chain. This CDR3 contains 15 residues. V lost 3 bases, J lost 6 bases, and 9 bases stayed unmatched. Germline V gives CDR1 WNHNN, CDR2 SYGVQD (reference sequence). This entry belongs to a study of cytotoxic CD8 clonotypes in ibrutinib-treated CLL. This table comes from immunoSEQ multiplex PCR, and its TCRdb copy is limited to in-frame clones, with some not included. The table lists 65,000 to 85,000 clones, roughly 83% of them singletons. This material consisted of PBMCs, taken after 24 months of ibrutinib treatment. The clonotype comes from a human donor with chronic lymphocytic leukemia. V usage is TRBV10-1 and J usage is TRBJ2-7, with 9 bases that match TRBD1. The CDR3 DNA sequence: TGCGCCAGCAGTGATACAGGGGGCGTCGTACGCGAGCAGTACTTC. Its translation is CASSDTGGVVREQYF.